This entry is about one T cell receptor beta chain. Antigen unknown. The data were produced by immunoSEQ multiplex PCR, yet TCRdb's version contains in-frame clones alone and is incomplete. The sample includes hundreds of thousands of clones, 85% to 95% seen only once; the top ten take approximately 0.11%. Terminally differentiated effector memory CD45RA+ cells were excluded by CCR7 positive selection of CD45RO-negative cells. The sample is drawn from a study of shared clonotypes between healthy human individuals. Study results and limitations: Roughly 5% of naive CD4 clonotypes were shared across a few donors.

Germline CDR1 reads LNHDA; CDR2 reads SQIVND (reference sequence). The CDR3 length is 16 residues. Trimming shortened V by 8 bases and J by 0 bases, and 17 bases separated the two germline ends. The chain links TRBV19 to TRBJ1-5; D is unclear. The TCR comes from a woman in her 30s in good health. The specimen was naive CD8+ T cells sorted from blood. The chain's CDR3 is CASSFGWSLSNQPQHF. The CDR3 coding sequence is TGTGCCAGTTCCTTCGGATGGTCCCTTAGCAATCAGCCCCAGCATTTT.